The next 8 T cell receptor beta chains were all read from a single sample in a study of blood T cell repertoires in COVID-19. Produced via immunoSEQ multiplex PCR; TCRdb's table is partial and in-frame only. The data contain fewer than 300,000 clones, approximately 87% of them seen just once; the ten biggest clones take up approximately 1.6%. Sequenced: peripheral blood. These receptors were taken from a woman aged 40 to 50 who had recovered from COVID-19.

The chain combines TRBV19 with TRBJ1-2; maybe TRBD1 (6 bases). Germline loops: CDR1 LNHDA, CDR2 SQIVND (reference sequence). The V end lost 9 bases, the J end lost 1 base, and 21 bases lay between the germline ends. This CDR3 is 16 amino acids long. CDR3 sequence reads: CASKGRGIPHNYGYTF. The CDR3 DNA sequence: TGTGCCAGCAAGGGCAGGGGAATCCCCCATAACTATGGCTACACCTTC.

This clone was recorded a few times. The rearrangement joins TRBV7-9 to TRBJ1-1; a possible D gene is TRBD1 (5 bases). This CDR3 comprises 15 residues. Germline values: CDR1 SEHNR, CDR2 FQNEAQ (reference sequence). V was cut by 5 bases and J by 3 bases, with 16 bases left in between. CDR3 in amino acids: CASSPWAGRDTEAFF. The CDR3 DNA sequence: TGTGCCAGCAGCCCCTGGGCAGGGAGGGACACTGAAGCTTTCTTT.

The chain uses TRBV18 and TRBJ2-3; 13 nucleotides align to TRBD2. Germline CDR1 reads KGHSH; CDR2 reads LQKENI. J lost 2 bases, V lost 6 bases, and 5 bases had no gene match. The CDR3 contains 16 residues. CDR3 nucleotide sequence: TGTGCCAGCTCCCCGACTAGCGGGGGGCCCACAGATACGCAGTATTTT. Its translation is CASSPTSGGPTDTQYF.

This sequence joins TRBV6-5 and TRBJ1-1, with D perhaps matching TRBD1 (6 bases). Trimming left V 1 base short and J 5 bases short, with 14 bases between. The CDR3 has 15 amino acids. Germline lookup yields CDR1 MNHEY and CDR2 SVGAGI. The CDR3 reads CASSYWAGAGTEAFF. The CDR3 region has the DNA TGTGCCAGCAGTTACTGGGCAGGGGCTGGAACTGAAGCTTTCTTT.

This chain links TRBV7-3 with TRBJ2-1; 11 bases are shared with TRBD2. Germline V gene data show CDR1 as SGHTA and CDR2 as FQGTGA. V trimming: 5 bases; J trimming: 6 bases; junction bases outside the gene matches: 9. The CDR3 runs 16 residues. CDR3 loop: CASSLRLAGPLNEQFF. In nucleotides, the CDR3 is TGTGCCAGCAGCCTCAGACTAGCGGGACCCCTCAATGAGCAGTTCTTC.

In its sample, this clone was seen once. CDR3 region: CAISESGPPYEQYF. CDR3 bases: TGTGCCATCAGTGAGTCCGGTCCTCCCTACGAGCAGTACTTC. The gene calls are TRBV10-3 and TRBJ2-7; D unclear. V lost 0 bases, J lost 2 bases, and 8 bases lay in between. The CDR3 runs to 14 residues. Germline V gene lookup returns CDR1 ENHRY and CDR2 SYGVKD.

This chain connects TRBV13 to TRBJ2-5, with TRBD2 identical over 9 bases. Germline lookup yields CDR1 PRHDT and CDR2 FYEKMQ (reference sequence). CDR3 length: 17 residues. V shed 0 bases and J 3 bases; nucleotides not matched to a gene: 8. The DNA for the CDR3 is TGTGCCAGCAGCTTAGGCCGGGGCCTAGCGGGAAAAGAGACCCAGTACTTC. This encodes CASSLGRGLAGKETQYF.

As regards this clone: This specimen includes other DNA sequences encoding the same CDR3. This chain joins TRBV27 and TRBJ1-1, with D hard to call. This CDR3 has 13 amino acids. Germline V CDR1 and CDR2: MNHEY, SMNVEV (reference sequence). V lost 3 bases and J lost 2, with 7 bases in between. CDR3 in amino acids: CASSFGGNTEAFF. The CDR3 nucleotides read TGTGCCAGCAGTTTCGGCGGAAACACTGAAGCTTTCTTT.